This TCR beta chain was documented in a study of shared clonotypes between healthy human individuals. Across the whole study: CD4 naive and CD4 memory each took three plates per donor, while CD8 naive took two and CD8 memory one.

In the naive CD8 group, cells lacked CD45RO and were positively selected for CCR7, so terminally differentiated effector memory CD45RA+ cells were left out. The genomic DNA of each subset was split evenly across several immunoSEQ plates. TCRdb's copy holds only in-frame clones and misses some; the assay was immunoSEQ multiplex PCR. Of around 2.1 million clones listed, under 95% are singletons. The V and J ends lost 3 bases and 7 bases, in that order; junction bases with no gene match: 6. The CDR3 is made up of 14 amino acids. From germline, CDR1 is LNHDA and CDR2 SQIVND (reference sequence). Study conclusions and caveats: The authors expected sequencing depth to affect clonotype sharing among donors.

To note about this clone: Its antigen is undetermined.

The V gene is TRBV19, the J gene TRBJ2-1; 7 bases agree with TRBD1. The sample consisted of naive CD8+ T cells from PBMCs. This TCR was sampled from a man between 18 and 35 years old in good health. Some clones in this sample may be carry-over from other donors' samples. CDR3 nucleotides: TGTGCCAGTAGTATGTGGCAGGGGGTAAATGAGCAGTTCTTC. It specifies CASSMWQGVNEQFF. Combining the CDR3 with reference TRBV19 and TRBJ2-1 gives the whole variable domain DGGITQSPKYLFRKEGQNVTLSCEQNLNHDAMYWYRQDPGQGLRLIYYSQIVNDFQKGDIAEGYSVSREKKESFPLTVTSAQKNPTAFYLCASSMWQGVNEQFFGPGTRLTVL.